This TCR beta chain is from a study of OX40 agonist ivuxolimab in advanced cancers. In the study overall: The eligibility criteria allowed prior anti-PD-1, anti-PD-L1 or anti-CTLA-4 therapy, and under 50% had some. Among those treated, three patients had partial responses, one with hepatocellular carcinoma and two with cutaneous melanoma. Study findings and constraints: On average, CD8+ T cells had more expanded clones than CD4+.

A single count supports this clone. As yet, its antigen is unknown. The investigators sampled blood at baseline, at cycle 4 day 1, and at cycle 7 day 1. V lost 5 bases and J lost 1, with 8 bases in between. Germline assignment: CDR1 LNHDA and CDR2 SQIVND (reference sequence). The CDR3 length is 14 residues. TCRdb keeps only in-frame clones here, not all; method: immunoSEQ multiplex PCR. The sample includes several thousand clones, approximately 78% of them seen just once. V is TRBV19 and J is TRBJ2-2; a possible D gene is TRBD2 (5 bases). Sequencing used CD4+ or CD8+ T cells sorted from blood, obtained in a trial of the OX40 agonist ivuxolimab. This clonotype was sampled from an adult with an advanced solid tumor such as melanoma, head and neck, liver or kidney cancer. The CDR3: CASSFGLNTGELFF. In DNA form, the CDR3 reads TGTGCCAGTAGTTTCGGACTGAACACCGGGGAGCTGTTTTTT.